The 17 T cell receptor beta chains below come from one sample, sequenced in a study of response to subunit inactivated influenza vaccine listed by TCRdb under 2018. Libraries were made using RT-PCR. This sample was sequenced with an Illumina HiSeq 2500. TCRdb took the public reads, trimmed them with fastp at Q25, ran MiXCR for clone calling and kept in-frame beta chains. Rows with a matching CDR3 protein are joined into one entry that keeps the most common DNA and genes. A total of roughly 670,000 distinct CDR3 sequences appear in this sample, 14% of them only once. The ten largest make up 6% to 9.5% of the sample. Source: PBMCs from blood, taken around two weeks before vaccination. The receptors shown here come from a man aged 45-65 years who received an inactivated influenza vaccine. Donor details come from another sample of the same person, matched by shared clones.

This chain joins TRBV28 and TRBJ1-1; D perhaps matches TRBD1 (6 bases). Trimming took 6 bases from V and 1 from J, leaving 12 bases between them. CDR1 is MDHEN and CDR2 is SYDVKM in the germline V gene. CDR3 size: 14 residues. The CDR3: CASSKGQTNTEAFF. CDR3 sequence (DNA): TGTGCCAGCAGCAAAGGACAGACGAACACTGAAGCTTTCTTT.

This clonotype was seen a handful of times. The rearrangement joins TRBV2 to TRBJ1-5, with 7 bases identical to TRBD1. The CDR3 is 14 amino acids. V shed 6 bases and J 3 bases; nucleotides not matched to a gene: 5. Germline V gene sequence: CDR1 SNHLY, CDR2 FYNNEI. The CDR3 spells CASSATGTNQPQHF. The CDR3, as DNA: TGTGCCAGCAGCGCGACAGGGACCAATCAGCCCCAGCATTTT.

This clonotype has only a few counts. V is TRBV12-3 or TRBV12-4 and J is TRBJ2-3; TRBD2 matches at 14 bases. CDR3 size: 17 residues. Trimming removed 8 bases from V and 5 bases from J; junction bases left unmatched: 12. The CDR3 is CASGPTSGRARQDTQYF. In DNA form, the CDR3 reads TGTGCCAGCGGCCCGACTAGCGGGAGGGCCCGACAAGATACGCAGTATTTT.

The rearrangement uses TRBV20-1 and TRBJ2-5, with D possibly TRBD1 on 6 matching bases. The CDR3 extends over 13 amino acids. Germline loops: CDR1 DFQATT, CDR2 SNEGSKA (reference sequence). Between the trimmed V and J ends, which lost 0 bases and 1 base, there was a span of 6 bases. CDR3: CSAREQGQETQYF. The CDR3 DNA is TGCAGTGCTAGAGAACAGGGCCAAGAGACCCAGTACTTC.

The chain uses TRBV4-1 and TRBJ2-7; D gene uncertain. Germline CDR1 and CDR2: MGHRA and YSYEKL. Trimming removed 5 bases at V and 1 base at J, with 12 bases between. The CDR3 sequence is 14 residues long. CDR3 bases: TGCGCCAGCAGCAACCCTGCGCATTCCTACGAGCAGTACTTC. Its protein product is CASSNPAHSYEQYF.

The CDR3 region is CASIRRQGLIYEQYF. The CDR3 DNA reads TGTGCCAGCATCAGAAGGCAGGGACTAATCTACGAGCAGTACTTC. V is TRBV6-2 or TRBV6-3 and J is TRBJ2-7; 7 bases line up with TRBD2. Trimming at V came to 7 bases and at J to 3 bases, leaving 12 bases not matched to a gene. The CDR3 is 15 amino acids. Germline assignment: CDR1 MNHEY and CDR2 SVGEGT.

The V call is TRBV6-5, the J call TRBJ2-7; 8 bases match TRBD2. The V and J ends lost 1 base and 0 bases, in that order; junction bases with no gene match: 8. The CDR3 is 17 amino acids. CDR1 is MNHEY and CDR2 is SVGAGI in the germline V gene. Here the CDR3 reads CASSYFAGGTSSYEQYF. CDR3 sequence (DNA): TGTGCCAGCAGTTACTTTGCGGGGGGAACCTCCTCCTACGAGCAGTACTTC.

Ten or more counts support this clonotype. This sequence joins TRBV28 and TRBJ2-3; 11 bases agree with TRBD2. Trimming removed 5 bases from V and 5 bases from J; junction bases left unmatched: 21. CDR3 size: 20 residues. Germline loops: CDR1 MDHEN, CDR2 SYDVKM. The CDR3 region has the DNA TGTGCCAGCAGTGCCAACCTACCGGGACTAGCGGCCGGACGGGTAGATACGCAGTATTTT. It yields the protein CASSANLPGLAAGRVDTQYF.

The V and J genes are TRBV10-1 and TRBJ2-1; no clear D. Between the trimmed V and J ends, which lost 1 base and 10 bases, there was a span of 11 bases. Germline V CDR1 and CDR2: WNHNN, SYGVQD (reference sequence). The CDR3 loop spans 13 amino acids. Written as DNA, the CDR3 is TGCGCCAGCAGTGAGTACCCGAGCACGGAGCAGTTCTTC. This gives the protein CASSEYPSTEQFF.

This clonotype was seen only a few times. The rearrangement joins TRBV20-1 to TRBJ1-2; D gene unclear. The V gene lost 2 bases and the J gene lost 4 bases, with 8 bases spanning the gap. This CDR3 has 12 amino acids. Germline CDR1 reads DFQATT; CDR2 reads SNEGSKA (reference sequence). This CDR3 reads CSARRILYGYTF. DNA for the CDR3: TGCAGTGCTAGACGCATCCTCTATGGCTACACCTTC.

The chain employs TRBV5-1 and TRBJ2-1; D might be TRBD2 (5 bases). This CDR3 contains 12 residues. Germline CDR1 reads SGHRS; CDR2 reads YFSETQ. V lost 4 bases and J lost 15, with 17 bases in between. DNA of the CDR3: TGCGCCAGCAGCGTAGACTACTTCAAATGGTTCTTC. Its translation is CASSVDYFKWFF.

This sequence joins TRBV27 and TRBJ2-2; possibly TRBD1 for D (5 bases). The V end was cut by 6 bases, the J end by 3 bases, with 14 bases between. The germline CDR1 and CDR2 sequences are MNHEY and SMNVEV (reference sequence). CDR3 length: 15 residues. CDR3 amino acids: CASRPLDIYTGELFF. For the CDR3, the DNA is TGTGCCAGCAGACCACTGGACATTTACACCGGGGAGCTGTTTTTT.

This clonotype was observed at least ten times. The chain combines TRBV7-9 with TRBJ1-1, with a tentative D call TRBD1 (5 bases). Trimming took off 7 bases at V and 8 bases at J, with 14 bases between the two ends. Germline lookup yields CDR1 SEHNR and CDR2 FQNEAQ (reference sequence). The CDR3 runs 12 residues. The CDR3 nucleotides read TGTGCCAGCACCCCTGGGGCACCCGAAGCTTTCTTT. This sequence encodes CASTPGAPEAFF.

There are a few counts of this clonotype. The chain employs TRBV20-1 and TRBJ2-5; D call uncertain. The CDR3 totals 14 residues. In germline, CDR1 is DFQATT, CDR2 SNEGSKA (reference sequence). Trimming left V 3 bases short and J 5 bases short, with 16 bases between. CDR3: CSARRTALTETQYF. CDR3 sequence (DNA): TGCAGTGCTAGGAGAACAGCGTTGACGGAGACCCAGTACTTC.

This clonotype was detected ten times or more. The chain combines TRBV10-2 with TRBJ1-1; 7 nucleotides align to TRBD1. Per the germline V gene, CDR1 is WSHSY and CDR2 is SAAADI. Trimming cost V 4 bases and J 6 bases; bases outside gene matches: 14. CDR3 length: 16 amino acids. CDR3 in amino acids: CASSVARGAPGPEAFF. In DNA, the CDR3 is TGCGCCAGCAGTGTGGCCAGGGGGGCCCCTGGACCTGAAGCTTTCTTT.

The rearrangement links TRBV3-1 to TRBJ2-3; 9 bases are a match to TRBD2. Germline V gene data show CDR1 as LGHDT and CDR2 as YNNKEL (reference sequence). After removal of 1 base from V and 5 bases from J, the junction contained 16 bases not matched to a gene. The CDR3 runs to 19 residues. CDR3 amino acids: CASSQVQTGGLALGDTQYF. DNA of the CDR3: TGTGCCAGCAGCCAAGTCCAAACCGGGGGACTAGCATTAGGAGATACGCAGTATTTT.

This chain connects TRBV6-5 to TRBJ2-7; TRBD1 matches at 7 bases. CDR1 and CDR2 (germline): MNHEY, SVGAGI. Losses at the gene ends were 2 bases for V and 3 bases for J; bases not matched to a gene: 7. The CDR3 has 15 residues. The CDR3 DNA is TGTGCCAGCAGTTACGAGAGACAGGGCCTCTACGAGCAGTACTTC. Protein product: CASSYERQGLYEQYF.